The present T cell receptor beta chain was sequenced within a study of STAT5B mutations in CD4+ large granular lymphocyte leukemia. Study outcomes and limitations: 8/27 top patient clones versus 2/35 control clones were TRBV06-family. No patients shared main leukemic clonotypes, though roughly 27% appeared at low frequency elsewhere.

This CDR3 has 16 residues. V was shortened by 3 bases and J by 0 bases, with 15 bases between the two germline ends. The germline V gene encodes CDR1 LNHDA and CDR2 SQIVND (reference sequence). Clones were read by immunoSEQ multiplex PCR, and TCRdb kept only the in-frame ones, dropping some. The sample has under 35,000 clones, nearly 80% seen once. About this clone: Its antigen remains unknown.

This receptor was identified in a human donor in good health. Sample: CD4+ T cells from blood buffy coats. The V and J genes are TRBV19 and TRBJ2-7; D assignment may be TRBD1 or TRBD2 (6 bases each). CDR3 sequence reads: CASSMQGGGISYEQYF. CDR3 nucleotide sequence: TGTGCCAGTAGTATGCAAGGGGGAGGCATCTCCTACGAGCAGTACTTC.